This T cell receptor (beta chain) was retrieved from a study of cytomegalovirus exposure and HLA in healthy donors. 13 Jbeta primers and 60 Vbeta primers were used for the PCR. Sequencing used immunoSEQ multiplex PCR; TCRdb keeps in-frame clones, though not all of them. The table has under 150,000 clones, 82% seen once. The CDR3 covers 13 residues. CDR1 is SGHRS, CDR2 YFSETQ, per germline. Trimming removed 4 bases from V and 10 bases from J, with 15 bases in between. Sequenced: PBMCs. The clonotype comes from a male donor in good health and CMV-seronegative. The rearrangement links TRBV5-1 to TRBJ2-1; D is ambiguous. CDR3 amino acids: CASSVIPDTEQFF. CDR3 nucleotide sequence: TGCGCCAGCAGCGTGATTCCCGACACGGAGCAGTTCTTC. Variable domain in full (rest from reference TRBV5-1 and TRBJ2-1): KAGVTQTPRYLIKTRGQQVTLSCSPISGHRSVSWYQQTPGQGLQFLFEYFSETQRNKGNFPGRFSGRQFSNSRSEMNVSTLELGDSALYLCASSVIPDTEQFFGPGTRLTVL.